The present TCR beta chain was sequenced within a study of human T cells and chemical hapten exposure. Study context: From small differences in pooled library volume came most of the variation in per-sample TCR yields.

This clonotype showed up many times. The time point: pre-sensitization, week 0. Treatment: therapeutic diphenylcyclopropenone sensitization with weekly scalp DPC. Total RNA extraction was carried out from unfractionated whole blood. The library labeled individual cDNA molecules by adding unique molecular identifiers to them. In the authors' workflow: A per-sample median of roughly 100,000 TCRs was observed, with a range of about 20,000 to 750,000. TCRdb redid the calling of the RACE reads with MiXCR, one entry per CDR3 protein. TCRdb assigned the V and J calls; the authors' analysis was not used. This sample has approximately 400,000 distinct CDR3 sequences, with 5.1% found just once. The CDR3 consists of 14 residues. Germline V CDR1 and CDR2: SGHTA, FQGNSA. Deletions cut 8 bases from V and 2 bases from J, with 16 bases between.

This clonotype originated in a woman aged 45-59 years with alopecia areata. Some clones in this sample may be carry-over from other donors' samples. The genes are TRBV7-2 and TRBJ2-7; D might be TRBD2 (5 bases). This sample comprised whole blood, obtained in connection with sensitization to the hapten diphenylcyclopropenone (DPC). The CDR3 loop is CASARRADTYEQYF. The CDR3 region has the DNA TGTGCCAGCGCCCGCCGAGCGGATACCTACGAGCAGTACTTC.